A single sample gave rise to the 24 T cell receptor beta chains below, sequenced in a study of blood T cell repertoires in COVID-19. Only in-frame clones appear in the TCRdb table, and some are missing; sequencing was by immunoSEQ multiplex PCR. The sample yields some 87,000 clones, 80% to 90% seen once. Sequencing was carried out using peripheral blood. The receptors originated from an elderly man with active or convalescent COVID-19.

This rearrangement joins TRBV3-1 (or the pseudogene TRBV3-2) to TRBJ2-7; D perhaps matches TRBD2 (6 bases). CDR1 is LGHDT and CDR2 is YNNKEL in the germline V gene (reference sequence). V dropped 4 bases and J dropped 5 bases, with 18 bases sitting between them. The CDR3 totals 15 residues. The CDR3: CASSLGRPRGNEQYF. For the CDR3, the DNA is TGTGCCAGCAGCCTGGGCCGGCCCCGGGGGAACGAGCAGTACTTC.

Only one count was recorded for this clone. This chain uses TRBV12-3 or TRBV12-4 with TRBJ1-1; D remains unclear. Trimming removed 2 bases from V and 5 bases from J, with 6 bases in between. The CDR3 runs 12 residues. The CDR3 spells CASSLPQTEAFF. The DNA for the CDR3 is TGTGCCAGCAGTTTACCCCAAACTGAAGCTTTCTTT.

The chain is built from TRBV7-2 and TRBJ2-2, with D unresolved. The V gene lost 5 bases and the J gene lost 0 bases, with 10 bases spanning the gap. The CDR3 runs to 15 residues. Germline V gene data show CDR1 as SGHTA and CDR2 as FQGNSA. CDR3 nucleotide sequence: TGTGCCAGCAGCCTTCAAGGAGCGAACACCGGGGAGCTGTTTTTT. It encodes CASSLQGANTGELFF.

The chain is built from TRBV18 and TRBJ2-7; no reliable D call. The germline V gene encodes CDR1 KGHSH and CDR2 LQKENI. Trimming cost V 3 bases and J 0 bases, with 9 bases left between them. The CDR3 contains 14 residues. In nucleotides, the CDR3 is TGTGCCAGCTCACCGACTTACAACTCCTACGAGCAGTACTTC. This sequence encodes CASSPTYNSYEQYF.

The chain carries TRBV6-2 or TRBV6-3 and TRBJ2-7, with D tentatively TRBD1 (5 bases). The CDR3 spans 14 residues. Trimming left V 2 bases short and J 3 bases short, with 11 bases between. Looked up from germline, CDR1 is MNHEY and CDR2 is SVGEGT. The DNA for the CDR3 is TGTGCCAGCAGTTACCTGGACAACTACTACGAGCAGTACTTC. Translated, it gives CASSYLDNYYEQYF.

V and J are TRBV2 and TRBJ1-6, with D perhaps TRBD1 (5 bases). This CDR3 region has 14 residues. Looked up from germline, CDR1 is SNHLY and CDR2 is FYNNEI. V lost 2 bases, J lost 7 bases, and 9 bases lay in between. This CDR3 is CASSEMTDNSPLHF. The DNA of the CDR3 is TGTGCCAGCAGTGAAATGACAGACAATTCACCCCTCCACTTT.

This clone was observed a single time. The chain has TRBV30 and TRBJ1-1; weak D call: TRBD1 (6 bases). The CDR3 runs to 16 residues. CDR1 is GTSNPN, CDR2 SVGIG, per germline (reference sequence). Trimming left V 0 bases short and J 3 bases short, with 17 bases between. This CDR3 is CAWSVIVQGWDTEAFF. The DNA of the CDR3 is TGTGCCTGGAGTGTAATTGTTCAGGGGTGGGACACTGAAGCTTTCTTT.

The V call is TRBV28, the J call TRBJ1-2; 7 positions match TRBD1. This CDR3 spans 15 amino acids. From germline, CDR1 is MDHEN and CDR2 SYDVKM. V shed 6 bases, J shed 2 bases, and the junction held 9 bases outside the gene matches. CDR3 in amino acids: CASRKPGQKNYGYTF. The CDR3 bases are TGTGCCAGCAGGAAACCGGGACAGAAGAACTATGGCTACACCTTC.

The genes are TRBV5-1 and TRBJ2-1, with TRBD1 matching 8 bases. In germline, CDR1 is SGHRS, CDR2 YFSETQ. J was trimmed by 1 base and V by 4 bases; bases with no gene match: 4. This CDR3 region has 15 residues. As DNA, the CDR3 is TGCGCCAGCAGCCGCGGACAGGGTTCCTACAATGAGCAGTTCTTC. This gives the protein CASSRGQGSYNEQFF.

The chain links TRBV29-1 to TRBJ2-5; 10 bases map to TRBD2. The CDR3 loop spans 15 amino acids. Germline lookup yields CDR1 SQVTM and CDR2 ANQGSEA. The J segment lost 1 base and the V segment lost 4 bases, leaving 6 bases of the junction unmatched. The CDR3 protein is CSVVLAGAPQETQYF. The CDR3 nucleotides read TGCAGCGTTGTCCTAGCGGGGGCCCCCCAAGAGACCCAGTACTTC. Based on the CDR3 plus reference TRBV29-1 and TRBJ2-5, the full variable domain is SAVISQKPSRDICQRGTSLTIQCQVDSQVTMMFWYRQQPGQSLTLIATANQGSEATYESGFVIDKFPISRPNLTFSTLTVSNMSPEDSSIYLCSVVLAGAPQETQYFGPGTRLLVL.

This clone was seen only a few times. V and J are TRBV7-2 and TRBJ2-1, with D maybe TRBD2 (6 bases). V was trimmed by 5 bases and J by 7 bases, leaving 9 bases between them. CDR3 length equals 12 residues. Germline CDR1 is SGHTA and CDR2 is FQGNSA. The CDR3 DNA reads as TGTGCCAGCAGCATGGGACTGAATGAGCAGTTCTTC. Amino acid sequence: CASSMGLNEQFF.

The chain has TRBV7-9 and TRBJ1-1; 9 bases agree with TRBD1. This CDR3 contains 14 residues. Germline trimming cut 0 bases from V and 9 bases from J; bases unmatched to any gene: 5. The germline V gene encodes CDR1 SEHNR and CDR2 FQNEAQ (reference sequence). CDR3 sequence reads: CASSLAQNRGQAFF. CDR3 bases: TGTGCCAGCAGCTTAGCCCAGAACAGGGGGCAAGCTTTCTTT.

For the CDR3, the DNA is TGTGCCAGTAGTAGTATCGGGGTCTTCGCAGACATTCAGTACTTC. It is translated as CASSSIGVFADIQYF. This chain uses TRBV19 with TRBJ2-4; TRBD2 might be the D (5 bases). Germline V gene sequence: CDR1 LNHDA, CDR2 SQIVND (reference sequence). V shed 4 bases and J shed 8 bases, with 18 bases lying between them. The CDR3 has 15 residues.

This clone has more than one count but fewer than ten. The chain links TRBV4-1 to TRBJ1-2; 7 bases match TRBD1. The CDR3 totals 14 residues. The ends lost 2 bases at V and 4 bases at J; junction bases unmatched: 4. Germline V gene sequence: CDR1 MGHRA, CDR2 YSYEKL. DNA of the CDR3: TGCGCCAGCAGCCAAACGGGACAGATCTATGGCTACACCTTC. Residues: CASSQTGQIYGYTF.

This chain uses TRBV3-1 (or the pseudogene TRBV3-2) with TRBJ2-7; 13 bases agree with TRBD2. With 4 bases clipped from V and 0 bases from J, the junction kept 6 bases outside the gene matches. The CDR3 loop spans 17 amino acids. Germline CDR1 reads LGHDT; CDR2 reads YNNKEL (reference sequence). CDR3 residues: CASSPWTSGGPSYEQYF. In nucleotides, the CDR3 is TGTGCCAGCAGCCCCTGGACTAGCGGGGGCCCCTCCTACGAGCAGTACTTC.

The V gene is TRBV5-6, the J gene TRBJ2-5, with 8 bases identical to TRBD1. Looked up from germline, CDR1 is SGHDT and CDR2 is YYEEEE. V gave up 4 bases and J gave up 9 bases; unmatched junction bases: 8. CDR3 length: 13 residues. The CDR3 sequence is CASSSDNRGAQYF. CDR3 nucleotides: TGTGCCAGCAGCAGTGACAACAGGGGGGCCCAGTACTTC.

This chain links TRBV14 with TRBJ2-7, with 8 positions matching TRBD1. The V and J ends lost 2 bases and 2 bases, in that order; junction bases with no gene match: 5. Germline loops: CDR1 SGHDN, CDR2 FVKESK. The length of the CDR3 is 15 residues. DNA for the CDR3: TGTGCCAGCAGCCAAATGGGACAGGCCACCTACGAGCAGTACTTC. Translating gives CASSQMGQATYEQYF.

The V call is TRBV7-8, the J call TRBJ2-2; D may be TRBD1 or TRBD2 (5 bases each). Trimming stripped 5 bases from V and 0 bases from J, with 10 bases between. CDR1 and CDR2 from the germline V gene are SGHVS and FQNEAQ. The CDR3 is made up of 15 amino acids. The CDR3 region is CASSRGAANTGELFF. The CDR3 DNA reads TGTGCCAGCAGCCGAGGGGCCGCGAACACCGGGGAGCTGTTTTTT.

The V gene is TRBV3-1 (or the pseudogene TRBV3-2), the J gene TRBJ1-5, with 10 bases matching TRBD1. This CDR3 has 16 amino acids. CDR1 and CDR2 (germline): LGHDT, YNNKEL (reference sequence). V gave up 1 base and J gave up 4 bases; unmatched junction bases: 4. Here the CDR3 DNA reads TGTGCCAGCAGCCAAGGGGGACAGGGGAATAATCAGCCCCAGCATTTT. Translated: CASSQGGQGNNQPQHF.

There are a few counts of this clone. The rearrangement joins TRBV2 to TRBJ1-2; D unresolved. Germline V gene lookup returns CDR1 SNHLY and CDR2 FYNNEI. V shed 0 bases and J shed 4 bases, with 6 bases lying between them. This CDR3 contains 13 residues. CDR3: CASSEAGSYGYTF. CDR3 DNA sequence: TGTGCCAGCAGTGAAGCGGGGAGCTATGGCTACACCTTC. The full variable domain, rest sourced from reference TRBV2 and TRBJ1-2, is EPEVTQTPSHQVTQMGQEVILRCVPISNHLYFYWYRQILGQKVEFLVSFYNNEISEKSEIFDDQFSVERPDGSNFTLKIRSTKLEDSAMYFCASSEAGSYGYTFGSGTRLTVV.

J is TRBJ2-3 and V is TRBV4-1; TRBD2 matches at 11 bases. The germline V gene has CDR1 MGHRA and CDR2 YSYEKL. V shed 4 bases, J shed 3 bases, and the junction held 12 bases outside the gene matches. The CDR3 runs to 18 residues. CDR3 bases: TGCGCCAGCAGCCCCGAAGAGTTAGCGGGAGGGAGGACAGATACGCAGTATTTT. Protein sequence: CASSPEELAGGRTDTQYF.

The J gene is TRBJ2-7, the V gene TRBV28; 12 bases are a match to TRBD1. Germline V gene sequence: CDR1 MDHEN, CDR2 SYDVKM. CDR3 length equals 15 residues. V lost 5 bases to trimming and J lost 0 bases; unmatched junction nucleotides: 2. Here the CDR3 reads CASSVGQGASYEQYF. The CDR3 coding sequence is TGTGCCAGCAGTGTGGGACAGGGGGCCTCCTACGAGCAGTACTTC.

The chain recombines TRBV28 with TRBJ1-3; D is ambiguous. The CDR3 runs to 15 residues. V lost 1 base to trimming and J lost 7 bases, with 14 bases between them. Germline assignment: CDR1 MDHEN and CDR2 SYDVKM. This CDR3 is CASSLLISSDNTIYF. CDR3 coding DNA: TGTGCCAGCAGTTTATTGATTTCGAGCGATAACACCATATATTTT.

The chain combines TRBV18 with TRBJ1-6; D is unresolved. CDR3 length equals 13 residues. V lost 1 base and J 7 bases, leaving 5 bases between the germline ends. Germline CDR1 KGHSH, CDR2 LQKENI. CDR3 sequence (DNA): TGTGCCAGCTCACCACGTGAGAATTCACCCCTCCACTTT. This codes for CASSPRENSPLHF.